This TCR beta chain was sequenced in a study of regulatory T cells in long-lasting Graves disease. General study findings and limits: Persistent Graves' disease cases displayed lower TCR diversity than newly diagnosed ones. Fewer public clonotypes were shared by new patients (around 960) than by persistent patients (2,741).

iRepertoire HTBI primers and Arm-PCR of CDR3 regions built TCR beta libraries. TCRdb independently ran MiXCR on the multiplex PCR reads; one entry per CDR3 protein. The data show 530,000 or so distinct CDR3 sequences, about 15% seen once. Time point described: newly diagnosed GD, antithyroid drugs for less than 3 months. RNA from PBMCs was the source of the TCR library. This clonotype was counted only a few times. No antigen is known for it. This same sample was also taken into another study, of T cells in Graves' hyperthyroidism and ophthalmopathy. Per that study: Clinicians diagnosed patients from clinical symptoms, serum thyroxine and TRAb, thyroid ultrasound and orbital computed tomography.

The source is a man younger than 35 with Graves disease. The input for sequencing was peripheral blood mononuclear cells (PBMCs), taken at new diagnosis, from a patient treated with antithyroid drugs.

The CDR3, as DNA: TGTGCCATCAGCCCGGGTGGCGAGACCCAGTACTTC. It specifies CAISPGGETQYF. V and J are TRBV10-3 and TRBJ2-5; D unresolved. The CDR3 sequence is 12 residues long. The V gene lost 6 bases and the J gene lost 5 bases, with 10 bases spanning the gap. Germline lookup yields CDR1 ENHRY and CDR2 SYGVKD.